This T cell receptor beta chain was obtained from a study of cytomegalovirus exposure and HLA in healthy donors. Overall study findings and caveats: The TCR clusters that emerged in the first cohort tended, a later analysis found, to co-occur in the approximately 130 validation repertoires.

Of note for this clone: Its antigen is not identified.

With V trimmed by 6 bases and J by 5 bases, 9 bases remained unmatched. The germline V gene has CDR1 MDHEN and CDR2 SYDVKM. This CDR3 comprises 14 residues. TCRdb's table, derived via immunoSEQ multiplex PCR, lists solely in-frame clones and lacks some. The sample holds some 110,000 clones, approximately 88% seen once. The sequencing input was PBMCs. V gene TRBV28 combines with J gene TRBJ1-1; TRBD1 agrees at 7 bases. This clonotype originated in a man in his late teens or twenties in good health and CMV-seronegative. CDR3 in amino acids: CASRPGQFLTEAFF. The DNA of the CDR3 is TGTGCCAGCAGACCGGGACAGTTCTTGACTGAAGCTTTCTTT.